The next 12 T cell receptor beta chains were all read from a single sample in a study of shared clonotypes between healthy human individuals. Sequenced by immunoSEQ multiplex PCR; TCRdb stores in-frame clones only, minus some. The sample lists around 2.1 million clones; more than 90% were seen once. Sequenced input: naive CD4+ T cells sorted from blood. Subset reported: CD45RA+ positively selected. These receptor sequences come from a man aged 18 to 29 in good health.

Here the CDR3 reads CASSYEGGGSPLHF. CDR3 sequence (DNA): TGTGCCAGCAGTTACGAGGGGGGAGGCTCACCCCTCCACTTT. The V call is TRBV6-5, the J call TRBJ1-6; D is possibly TRBD1 (6 bases). Germline V gives CDR1 MNHEY, CDR2 SVGAGI. Trimming cost V 2 bases and J 10 bases, with 12 bases left between them. CDR3 length: 14 amino acids.

This sequence joins TRBV5-1 and TRBJ2-2; no clear D. With 0 bases removed from V and 5 bases from J, the gap between germline ends came to 8 bases. The CDR3 contains 14 residues. Per germline, CDR1 SGHRS and CDR2 YFSETQ. CDR3 in DNA: TGCGCCAGCAGCTTGGAATACTGGACCGGGGAGCTGTTTTTT. This codes for CASSLEYWTGELFF.

This clone was found once. This chain joins TRBV15 and TRBJ1-3, with D hard to call. V was shortened by 6 bases and J by 2 bases, with 11 bases between the two germline ends. The CDR3 runs to 14 residues. Germline V gives CDR1 LNHNV, CDR2 YYDKDF (reference sequence). The CDR3 nucleotides are TGTGCCACCAGTCGGGAGGCTGCTGGAAACACCATATATTTT. The encoded protein is CATSREAAGNTIYF.

Details on this clone: Other DNA sequences in this specimen translate into the identical CDR3. The CDR3 region has the DNA TGTGCCAGCAGCTTGACGGGGGGGACCTACGAGCAGTACTTC. Translated, it gives CASSLTGGTYEQYF. The genes are TRBV5-6 and TRBJ2-7; 8 positions match TRBD2. The junction had 2 bases not matched to a gene; V was cut back by 1 base and J by 2 bases. CDR1 SGHDT and CDR2 YYEEEE come from the germline V gene. The CDR3 is 14 residues long. The complete variable domain, with remaining parts taken from reference TRBV5-6 and TRBJ2-7, reads DAGVTQSPTHLIKTRGQQVTLRCSPKSGHDTVSWYQQALGQGPQFIFQYYEEEERQRGNFPDRFSGHQFPNYSSELNVNALLLGDSALYLCASSLTGGTYEQYFGPGTRLTVT.

The gene calls are TRBV7-9 and TRBJ2-1; D unclear. The CDR3 sequence is 16 residues long. V lost 4 bases, J lost 0 bases, and 13 bases lay in between. Germline values: CDR1 SEHNR, CDR2 FQNEAQ (reference sequence). The CDR3 nucleotides are TGTGCCAGCAGCTCCCGACAAGGCAACTCCTACAATGAGCAGTTCTTC. Translating gives CASSSRQGNSYNEQFF.

The rearrangement joins TRBV19 to TRBJ1-5; unclear D gene. Germline values: CDR1 LNHDA, CDR2 SQIVND (reference sequence). V lost 3 bases and J lost 7, with 10 bases in between. The CDR3 sequence is 13 residues long. This CDR3 reads CASSMMGGQPQHF. DNA for the CDR3: TGTGCCAGTAGTATGATGGGCGGGCAGCCCCAGCATTTT.

The gene calls are TRBV7-3 and TRBJ1-1; D not resolved. The CDR3 length is 14 residues. Trimming took off 5 bases at V and 0 bases at J, with 10 bases between the two ends. Germline CDR1 is SGHTA and CDR2 is FQGTGA. The CDR3: CASSPTAMNTEAFF. The DNA of the CDR3 is TGTGCCAGCAGCCCCACGGCCATGAACACTGAAGCTTTCTTT.

On this clone: Other DNA sequences from this sample encode an identical CDR3 as well. The CDR3 region is CASSLDRSSYEQYF. In DNA, the CDR3 is TGTGCCAGCAGCTTAGACCGAAGCTCCTACGAGCAGTACTTC. The rearrangement joins TRBV7-9 to TRBJ2-7; D call uncertain. Trimming took off 1 base at V and 0 bases at J, with 7 bases between the two ends. The CDR3 has 14 amino acids. Per the germline V gene, CDR1 is SEHNR and CDR2 is FQNEAQ (reference sequence). The complete variable domain, with remaining parts taken from reference TRBV7-9 and TRBJ2-7, reads DTGVSQNPRHKITKRGQNVTFRCDPISEHNRLYWYRQTLGQGPEFLTYFQNEAQLEKSRLLSDRFSAERPKGSFSTLEIQRTEQGDSAMYLCASSLDRSSYEQYFGPGTRLTVT.

The chain recombines TRBV5-1 with TRBJ2-1; 8 positions agree with TRBD1. Germline CDR1 reads SGHRS; CDR2 reads YFSETQ. V gave up 0 bases and J gave up 5 bases; unmatched junction bases: 10. This CDR3 comprises 17 residues. The CDR3 sequence: CASSLAVLGTGNNEQFF. CDR3 DNA sequence: TGCGCCAGCAGCTTGGCGGTTCTGGGGACAGGTAACAATGAGCAGTTCTTC.

This clone was counted only a few times. This sequence joins TRBV10-3 and TRBJ1-1; no clear D. The CDR3 is 14 residues long. The germline V gene encodes CDR1 ENHRY and CDR2 SYGVKD. The V and J ends lost 6 bases and 0 bases respectively, with 11 bases between them. CDR3 sequence: CAISVTSVNTEAFF. The CDR3 nucleotides read TGTGCCATCAGCGTGACAAGTGTGAACACTGAAGCTTTCTTT.

The chain employs TRBV28 and TRBJ1-2, with unresolved D. Trimming took 10 bases from V and 0 from J, leaving 12 bases between them. CDR3 length: 13 residues. Germline CDR1 and CDR2: MDHEN and SYDVKM. This CDR3 reads CATYDVSNYGYTF. In DNA form, the CDR3 reads TGTGCCACCTACGACGTTTCTAACTATGGCTACACCTTC.

The chain links TRBV10-2 to TRBJ1-2; 7 nucleotides align to TRBD1. J gave up 2 bases and V 2 bases, and 2 bases lay outside the gene matches. Germline V gene lookup returns CDR1 WSHSY and CDR2 SAAADI. CDR3 length equals 14 residues. CDR3 in amino acids: CASSEGGQNYGYTF. DNA of the CDR3: TGCGCCAGCAGTGAGGGGGGACAGAACTATGGCTACACCTTC.